These 6 T cell receptor beta chains share one sample of origin, sequenced in a study of CD4 T cells in relation to SARS-CoV-2 and coronaviruses. These receptors have no identified antigens. The data were produced by immunoSEQ multiplex PCR, yet TCRdb's version contains in-frame clones alone and is incomplete. This table has about 22,000 clones, about 70% appearing once. Before the COVID-19 pandemic, during about 2011-2019, CD4+ T cells were taken from unexposed donors. After approximately 10 days of culture, CD4+ T cells were isolated. The sequenced material came from CD4+ T cells from PBMCs, cultured in vitro. These TCRs come from a human donor in good health.

A few counts support this clone. The chain links TRBV7-2 to TRBJ2-7; the D gene is possibly TRBD2 (7 bases). Trimming took 6 bases from V and 4 from J, leaving 19 bases between them. The CDR3 totals 15 residues. The V gene's germline CDR1 is SGHTA and CDR2 FQGNSA. The CDR3: CASRKTPGGGYEQYF. CDR3 DNA sequence: TGTGCCAGCAGGAAAACTCCGGGGGGCGGGTACGAGCAGTACTTC.

This clone was seen once. J is TRBJ2-3 and V is TRBV24-1; D perhaps matches TRBD2 (5 bases). The V gene lost 9 bases and the J gene lost 3 bases, with 9 bases spanning the gap. The CDR3 is 12 residues long. CDR1 and CDR2 (germline): KGHDR, SFDVKD. This CDR3 is CATRGLTDTQYF. The DNA of the CDR3 is TGTGCCACCCGGGGTTTAACAGATACGCAGTATTTT.

Here the CDR3 reads CASSIGTQTQHF. As DNA, the CDR3 is TGTGCCAGTAGTATAGGAACCCAGACCCAGCATTTT. The chain has TRBV19 and TRBJ1-5; no clear D gene. V was clipped by 1 base and J by 11 bases, with 9 bases between them. CDR1 LNHDA and CDR2 SQIVND come from the germline V gene (reference sequence). The CDR3 extends over 12 amino acids.

V gene TRBV6-6 combines with J gene TRBJ2-5; tentatively, D is TRBD1 or TRBD2 (6 bases each). Trimming removed 2 bases at V and 5 bases at J, with 12 bases between. CDR3 length: 14 residues. Per the germline V gene, CDR1 is MNHNY and CDR2 is SVGAGI (reference sequence). The CDR3 bases are TGTGCCAGCAGTTACGCCGGGGGCCAGGAGACCCAGTACTTC. Its protein is CASSYAGGQETQYF.

The rearrangement links TRBV20-1 to TRBJ1-1, with a weak D call TRBD1 (6 bases). V was clipped by 3 bases and J by 1 base, with 15 bases between them. The CDR3 extends over 15 amino acids. Per the germline V gene, CDR1 is DFQATT and CDR2 is SNEGSKA (reference sequence). CDR3 bases: TGCAGTGCTAGTGTCTCTGTCAGGGGGAACACTGAAGCTTTCTTT. Translating it yields CSASVSVRGNTEAFF.

In this sample, this clone turned up a few times. The J gene is TRBJ1-2, the V gene TRBV10-2, with D perhaps matching TRBD1 (6 bases). V lost 3 bases and J lost 5, with 13 bases in between. Germline CDR1 WSHSY, CDR2 SAAADI. CDR3 length: 14 residues. CDR3 loop: CASSEQQGYYGYTF. The CDR3 nucleotides read TGCGCCAGCAGTGAACAACAGGGATATTATGGCTACACCTTC.